This entry features one TCR beta chain sequence. A single record per CDR3 protein comes from TCRdb applying MiXCR to the RACE reads. The sample yields just under 350,000 distinct CDR3 sequences, 5.5% to 8% seen once. This entry is derived from a study of human T cells and chemical hapten exposure. Sample time point: patch test 1, 2 weeks after DPC sensitization. The treatment: therapeutic diphenylcyclopropenone sensitization with weekly scalp DPC. Blood was drawn before each patch test was applied. This CDR3 spans 14 amino acids. Between the trimmed V and J ends, which lost 0 bases and 8 bases, there was a span of 17 bases. Germline V gene sequence: CDR1 SQVTM, CDR2 ANQGSEA.

This TCR was sampled from a woman aged 18-30 years with alopecia areata. Some clones in this sample may be carry-over from other donors' samples. V gene TRBV29-1 combines with J gene TRBJ2-7; D gene ambiguous. This specimen consisted of whole blood, obtained in connection with sensitization to the hapten diphenylcyclopropenone (DPC). The CDR3 DNA is TGCAGCGTTGAAGATCGTTCTACCCCTACGAAGCAGTACTTC. This codes for CSVEDRSTPTKQYF.